This entry lists 25 T cell receptor beta chains sequenced from one sample in a study of beta chain features in type 1 diabetes. The isolated RNA, all of it, was reverse transcribed, so expressed TCRB transcripts were what got sequenced. This table comes from immunoSEQ multiplex PCR, and its TCRdb copy is limited to in-frame clones, with some not included. Found here are about 300,000 clones, approximately 13% of them singletons; the top ten hold roughly 0.015%. Regarding the study as a whole: For Type 1 diabetes patients, all four CD4+ subsets carried TCRB CDR3s that were moderately but significantly shorter.

No antigen has been identified for these receptors. The sample was naive CD4+ T cells from blood. These receptor sequences come from a woman aged 18 to 35 with type 1 diabetes.

This clone turned up a few times. V usage is TRBV13 and J usage is TRBJ1-1; no reliable D call. Germline-derived CDR1 and CDR2 are PRHDT and FYEKMQ (reference sequence). CDR3 length equals 14 residues. Trimming left V 1 base short and J 4 bases short, with 10 bases between. CDR3 sequence: CASSLDRRSTEAFF. The DNA of the CDR3 is TGTGCCAGCAGCTTAGATAGGAGGAGCACTGAAGCTTTCTTT.

This clone was seen more than once but under ten times. The V call is TRBV11-2, the J call TRBJ2-1; 7 bases map to TRBD1. The V and J ends lost 5 bases and 3 bases, in that order; junction bases with no gene match: 10. Germline values: CDR1 SGHAT, CDR2 FQNNGV. The CDR3 length is 16 residues. CDR3 residues: CASSPLGGSLYNEQFF. The DNA for the CDR3 is TGTGCCAGCAGCCCCTTAGGGGGCTCCCTCTACAATGAGCAGTTCTTC.

This clone was seen more than once but under ten times. The chain uses TRBV19 and TRBJ1-1; D is unresolved. V gave up 5 bases and J gave up 6 bases, with 13 bases separating them. Germline assignment: CDR1 LNHDA and CDR2 SQIVND (reference sequence). The CDR3 is 13 residues long. The CDR3 coding sequence is TGTGCCAGTAGTCCGAGACACCAACCTGAAGCTTTCTTT. Translation gives CASSPRHQPEAFF. The full variable domain, in which reference TRBV19 and TRBJ1-1 provide the parts outside the CDR3, is DGGITQSPKYLFRKEGQNVTLSCEQNLNHDAMYWYRQDPGQGLRLIYYSQIVNDFQKGDIAEGYSVSREKKESFPLTVTSAQKNPTAFYLCASSPRHQPEAFFGQGTRLTVV.

CDR3 in DNA: TGTGCCAGCAGCTTAGGCCAAGCTAGCCCGTACAATGAGCAGTTCTTC. Protein product: CASSLGQASPYNEQFF. The chain combines TRBV7-9 with TRBJ2-1, with D possibly being TRBD2 (5 bases). Germline V gene sequence: CDR1 SEHNR, CDR2 FQNEAQ (reference sequence). V gave up 1 base and J gave up 4 bases, with 14 bases separating them. This CDR3 comprises 16 residues.

The rearrangement joins TRBV7-2 to TRBJ2-4; D call uncertain. This CDR3 has 13 amino acids. Germline V gene sequence: CDR1 SGHTA, CDR2 FQGNSA. Between the trimmed V and J ends, which lost 1 base and 7 bases, there was a span of 8 bases. The CDR3, as DNA: TGTGCCAGCAGCTTAGTGAACACCAACATTCAGTACTTC. Protein product: CASSLVNTNIQYF.

The V and J genes are TRBV5-1 and TRBJ2-3; 15 nucleotides agree with TRBD2. The germline CDR1 and CDR2 sequences are SGHRS and YFSETQ. This CDR3 has 18 amino acids. V was pared by 3 bases and J by 0 bases, with 5 bases of the junction left unmatched. CDR3 sequence (DNA): TGCGCCAGCAGCTGGGGACTAGCGGGAGGCCTAAGCACAGATACGCAGTATTTT. As protein: CASSWGLAGGLSTDTQYF. The full variable domain, its missing parts supplied by reference TRBV5-1 and TRBJ2-3, is KAGVTQTPRYLIKTRGQQVTLSCSPISGHRSVSWYQQTPGQGLQFLFEYFSETQRNKGNFPGRFSGRQFSNSRSEMNVSTLELGDSALYLCASSWGLAGGLSTDTQYFGPGTRLTVL.

This clone turned up a few times. The gene calls are TRBV30 and TRBJ2-5; 8 bases fit TRBD2. V dropped 0 bases and J dropped 4; count of bases not matched to a gene: 1. The CDR3 has 13 residues. Per germline, CDR1 GTSNPN and CDR2 SVGIG (reference sequence). The CDR3 DNA sequence: TGTGCCTGGAGTGTAGCGGGGGTAGAGACCCAGTACTTC. It encodes CAWSVAGVETQYF.

The chain combines TRBV7-6 with TRBJ2-1, with TRBD2 matching over 7 bases. With 5 bases clipped from V and 0 bases from J, the junction kept 7 bases outside the gene matches. The CDR3 loop spans 16 amino acids. The germline V gene encodes CDR1 SGHVS and CDR2 FNYEAQ. The chain's CDR3 is CASSPSGPGSYNEQFF. For the CDR3, the DNA is TGTGCCAGCAGCCCTAGCGGACCAGGCTCCTACAATGAGCAGTTCTTC. Full variable domain (outside the CDR3, taken from reference TRBV7-6 and TRBJ2-1): GAGVSQSPRYKVTKRGQDVALRCDPISGHVSLYWYRQALGQGPEFLTYFNYEAQQDKSGLPNDRFSAERPEGSISTLTIQRTEQRDSAMYRCASSPSGPGSYNEQFFGPGTRLTVL.

This clone was picked up a small number of times. The genes are TRBV28 and TRBJ2-1; 10 bases map to TRBD2. CDR3 length equals 15 residues. Germline lookup yields CDR1 MDHEN and CDR2 SYDVKM. V trimming: 5 bases; J trimming: 9 bases; junction bases outside the gene matches: 10. For the CDR3, the DNA is TGTGCCAGCAGTCGGGTGTTAGCGGGAGGCGGTGAGCAGTTCTTC. Protein: CASSRVLAGGGEQFF.

V is TRBV29-1 and J is TRBJ1-1; 7 bases align to TRBD1. The J segment lost 0 bases and the V segment lost 5 bases, leaving 3 bases of the junction unmatched. From germline, CDR1 is SQVTM and CDR2 ANQGSEA. The CDR3 totals 13 residues. The chain's CDR3 is CSVTGQMNTEAFF. CDR3 in DNA: TGCAGCGTTACGGGACAGATGAACACTGAAGCTTTCTTT. The full variable domain, its missing parts supplied by reference TRBV29-1 and TRBJ1-1, is SAVISQKPSRDICQRGTSLTIQCQVDSQVTMMFWYRQQPGQSLTLIATANQGSEATYESGFVIDKFPISRPNLTFSTLTVSNMSPEDSSIYLCSVTGQMNTEAFFGQGTRLTVV.

There are a few counts of this clone. The V call is TRBV9, the J call TRBJ2-2, with D possibly matching TRBD2 (6 bases). In germline, CDR1 is SGDLS, CDR2 YYNGEE. Trimming pared 0 bases from V and 5 bases from J, leaving 14 bases between. The CDR3 runs 16 residues. Written as DNA, the CDR3 is TGTGCCAGCAGCGTAGGCCGGGGACTCCAGACCGGGGAGCTGTTTTTT. Protein product: CASSVGRGLQTGELFF.

This clone was observed a handful of times. The rearrangement links TRBV27 to TRBJ2-1, with D possibly TRBD1 on 5 matching bases. The CDR3 totals 14 residues. V lost 2 bases and J 9 bases, leaving 14 bases between the germline ends. Per the germline V gene, CDR1 is MNHEY and CDR2 is SMNVEV (reference sequence). This CDR3 is CASSLPSFGAEQFF. The CDR3 DNA reads as TGTGCCAGCAGTTTACCGTCGTTTGGGGCTGAGCAGTTCTTC.

This clone occurred a few times. This chain links TRBV15 with TRBJ2-7; TRBD1 matches at 9 bases. CDR1 is LNHNV and CDR2 is YYDKDF in the germline V gene (reference sequence). CDR3 length: 15 residues. Trimming at V came to 5 bases and at J to 2 bases, leaving 7 bases not matched to a gene. The CDR3 region is CATSPGGDRAYEQYF. The DNA of the CDR3 is TGTGCCACCAGCCCAGGAGGGGACAGGGCCTACGAGCAGTACTTC.

This clone occurred a few times. Other nucleotide sequences in the sample specify the same CDR3. The chain combines TRBV30 with TRBJ2-3; unclear D gene. Trimming removed 0 bases from V and 5 bases from J, with 3 bases in between. Germline V gene sequence: CDR1 GTSNPN, CDR2 SVGIG (reference sequence). CDR3 size: 11 residues. CDR3 sequence (DNA): TGTGCCTGGAGTGTACAAGATACGCAGTATTTT. Residues: CAWSVQDTQYF.

The chain combines TRBV28 with TRBJ1-5; TRBD1 agrees at 8 bases. The J segment lost 5 bases and the V segment lost 2 bases, leaving 5 bases of the junction unmatched. The germline V gene encodes CDR1 MDHEN and CDR2 SYDVKM. The CDR3 runs 15 residues. The DNA of the CDR3 is TGTGCCAGCAGTTTAGTTCCAGGGGGCGATCAGCCCCAGCATTTT. It is translated as CASSLVPGGDQPQHF.

V usage is TRBV5-6 and J usage is TRBJ2-2, with 11 bases aligning to TRBD2. This CDR3 region has 18 residues. CDR1 is SGHDT, CDR2 YYEEEE, per germline. V lost 2 bases to trimming and J lost 4 bases; unmatched junction nucleotides: 10. The CDR3 DNA reads TGTGCCAGCAGCTTTAAACTAGCGGGAGCATCATTCACCGGGGAGCTGTTTTTT. Its translation is CASSFKLAGASFTGELFF.

The gene calls are TRBV7-2 and TRBJ2-1; maybe TRBD2 (5 bases). V gave up 5 bases and J gave up 9 bases, with 17 bases separating them. There are 14 residues in the CDR3. CDR1 is SGHTA, CDR2 FQGNSA, per germline. The CDR3 DNA sequence: TGTGCCAGCAGCCAGAAGATCGGGGAAGGTGAGCAGTTCTTC. Translating it yields CASSQKIGEGEQFF. The variable domain in full, with the rest retrieved from reference TRBV7-2 and TRBJ2-1, is GAGVSQSPSNKVTEKGKDVELRCDPISGHTALYWYRQSLGQGLEFLIYFQGNSAPDKSGLPSDRFSAERTGGSVSTLTIQRTQQEDSAVYLCASSQKIGEGEQFFGPGTRLTVL.

J is TRBJ2-3 and V is TRBV12-5; D not certain. The CDR3 has 14 amino acids. Trimming shortened V by 3 bases and J by 0 bases, and 7 bases separated the two germline ends. Looked up from germline, CDR1 is LGHNT and CDR2 is FRNRAP. This CDR3 is CASGLEVSTDTQYF. CDR3 nucleotide sequence: TGTGCTAGTGGTTTAGAGGTTAGCACAGATACGCAGTATTTT.

Only a few counts were recorded for this clone. The J gene is TRBJ2-1, the V gene TRBV15; 7 positions match TRBD1. This CDR3 is built from 14 residues. The junction had 7 bases not matched to a gene; V was cut back by 8 bases and J by 3 bases. From germline, CDR1 is LNHNV and CDR2 YYDKDF (reference sequence). DNA for the CDR3: TGTGCCACCGGAAACAGGGGAAGCTACAATGAGCAGTTCTTC. This gives the protein CATGNRGSYNEQFF.

This chain connects TRBV7-2 to TRBJ2-3, with 15 nucleotides matching TRBD2. Trimming took 7 bases from V and 5 from J; bases not matched to a gene: 4. The CDR3 runs 15 residues. Germline lookup yields CDR1 SGHTA and CDR2 FQGNSA. The CDR3 spells CASTLGLAGGDTQYF. The CDR3 DNA sequence: TGTGCCAGCACCTTGGGACTAGCGGGAGGAGATACGCAGTATTTT.

This clone was counted between two and nine times. CDR3 protein: CASSRDRLYGYTF. CDR3 in DNA: TGTGCCAGTAGCCGGGACAGACTCTATGGCTACACCTTC. This rearrangement joins TRBV19 to TRBJ1-2; 7 bases match TRBD1. This CDR3 has 13 amino acids. The junction had 5 bases not matched to a gene; V was cut back by 6 bases and J by 4 bases. The germline gives CDR1 LNHDA, CDR2 SQIVND (reference sequence).

This clone turned up a few times. The V and J genes are TRBV19 and TRBJ2-1, with 12 bases matching TRBD2. V lost 4 bases to trimming and J lost 3 bases; unmatched junction nucleotides: 10. Germline CDR1 and CDR2: LNHDA and SQIVND (reference sequence). The CDR3 is made up of 18 amino acids. CDR3 in amino acids: CASSTGLAGPHYYNEQFF. For the CDR3, the DNA is TGTGCCAGTAGTACCGGACTAGCGGGACCCCACTACTACAATGAGCAGTTCTTC.

The chain combines TRBV19 with TRBJ2-3, with D hard to call. The V end was cut by 4 bases, the J end by 3 bases, with 11 bases between. The CDR3 length is 14 residues. The germline V gene has CDR1 LNHDA and CDR2 SQIVND (reference sequence). The CDR3 is CASSRSVQTDTQYF. In nucleotides, the CDR3 is TGTGCCAGTAGTAGGTCAGTTCAAACAGATACGCAGTATTTT.

A few counts support this clone. This chain joins TRBV7-2 and TRBJ1-4, with unresolved D. The CDR3 has 16 amino acids. Per the germline V gene, CDR1 is SGHTA and CDR2 is FQGNSA. The V gene lost 5 bases and the J gene lost 7 bases, with 20 bases spanning the gap. The CDR3: CASSPSGLNLFEKLFF. The CDR3 coding sequence is TGTGCCAGCAGCCCGAGCGGGCTCAACCTTTTTGAAAAACTGTTTTTT.

V usage is TRBV6-5 and J usage is TRBJ2-3; no firm D call. Trimming shortened V by 0 bases and J by 4 bases, and 8 bases separated the two germline ends. Germline CDR1 reads MNHEY; CDR2 reads SVGAGI. The CDR3 is 14 residues long. CDR3 bases: TGTGCCAGCAGTTACTCGAGTTCCGCAGATACGCAGTATTTT. Its translation is CASSYSSSADTQYF.